This TCR beta chain was recorded in a study of shared clonotypes between healthy human individuals (dated by TCRdb to about 2020). For the study in its entirety: The cohort included a few men and two women between 18 and 49 years of age. Per donor, three plates each were used for CD4 naive and CD4 memory, two for CD8 naive, and one for CD8 memory. To estimate repertoire size and how much clonotype sharing occurs between individuals, the study deeply sequenced the blood TCR repertoires of several healthy adults. Libraries were prepared and TCR repertoires were sequenced by different laboratories using diverse techniques, in order to increase sequencing depth and limit assay-specific biases. Per donor, leukapheresis produced somewhere between about 0.8 and 9 billion PBMCs. Results the study describes overall, beyond this receptor: Sampling was limited to blood, and TCR repertoires in tissue likely differ from TCR repertoires in blood. Across four donors, around 5% of naive CD4, 3.5% of naive CD8, 2.3% of memory CD4, and approximately 0.4% of memory CD8 clonotypes were shared. Rarefaction of sorted-subset datasets indicated incomplete sequencing despite the large sequencing depth. Based on pairwise subsampling, the degree of clonotype sharing among donors was expected to be affected by sequencing depth. The small number of donors limited the genetic and exposure-history diversity represented. Clonotypes shared by all four sorted-subset donors showed higher generation probabilities than non-shared clonotypes. Naive subsets generally had larger estimated clonotype richness than memory subsets.

At the junction V is shortened by 5 bases and J by 0 bases, with 13 bases in between. The germline V gene gives CDR1 as SGHAT and CDR2 as FQNNGV. Including the terminal cysteine and phenylalanine, the CDR3 comprises 15 residues. Only CDR3 DNA is held: 45 bases, read in frame from base 1. CD8 naive samples were CD45RO-negative cells positively selected for CCR7, giving a CD45RA+CCR7+ population that excluded TemRA cells. Donors were healthy HIV-negative adults with no recently reported acute infections or vaccinations. Every donor was a Caucasian adult residing in Nashville, Tennessee, USA. Blood was obtained by leukapheresis, after which PBMCs were separated by Ficoll-Histopaque density gradient centrifugation and cryopreserved in liquid nitrogen vapor phase. Purity and quantity of every magnetically sorted T cell population were checked by analytical flow cytometry. From each sorted fraction, genomic DNA was isolated and quantified by UV absorbance on a Nanodrop 2000c.

As regards this clone: What this receptor recognizes is not known. It has no much larger one-base neighbor in the sample; base qualities were not kept.

Using the deep immunoSEQ assay, multiplex PCR amplified TCR CDR3 regions from genomic DNA. Genomic DNA extracted from each cell subset was distributed evenly over all wells of several immunoSEQ 96-well plates, and each plate served as one replicate. For sorted subsets, approximately 200 ng of genomic DNA, equivalent to 25,000 to 35,000 T cell genomes, went into each replicate PCR. Purified libraries were quantified with a Qubit 3.0 fluorometer, sized on a Bioanalyzer 2100, and re-quantified with the KAPA Library Quantification kit. A separate single-read 150-cycle Illumina NextSeq 550 flow cell was used to sequence each immunoSEQ 96-well plate. The authors processed their data as follows. Because the immunoSEQ output included only junctional sequences and no quality scores, the filtering could not be the same as the filtering used for full-length reads. To assign V/J genes and CDR3, sequences were annotated using PyIR, a Python wrapper for IgBLAST v1.9, with IMGT germline references. Reads with weak V/J assignments (E-value above 1e-6), missing CDR3, stop codons, out-of-frame junctions, or ambiguous translated residues were removed. V3J clonotypes were defined as sequences sharing the same inferred V gene, J gene, and CDR3 amino acid sequence. Percentage overlap between repertoires was computed as shared unique clonotypes divided by the size of the smaller repertoire. Richness of each repertoire was evaluated using RTK rarefaction, the Chao1 estimator, and Recon v2.1 estimates of unobserved clonotypes. OLGA was used to compute generation probabilities for all TCRbeta clonotypes that the gDNA method yielded from a few donors. In its TCRdb copy, this immuneACCESS table keeps in-frame sequences only and misses some clones. Where compared with another copy, unresolved V genes explain less than half of these, and the others have no known cause. V and J calls and clone size are as listed in that table; D and trimming were resolved from the DNA. Present in this sample are around 2,000,000 clones, roughly 95% of which were seen just once. 1.2% of the sample lies in the top ten.

This TCR was recovered from a young man in good health. The chain is assembled from TRBV11-2 and TRBJ1-1; a confident D gene designation cannot be given. The sample comprised naive CD8+ T cells sorted from blood. The sample's cell subset or site label, in plain terms: CD45RA+CCR7+. In nucleotides, the sequence is TGTGCCAGCAGCAATGTGGGTTTCATGAACACTGAAGCTTTCTTT. Translated, it reads CASSNVGFMNTEAFF.